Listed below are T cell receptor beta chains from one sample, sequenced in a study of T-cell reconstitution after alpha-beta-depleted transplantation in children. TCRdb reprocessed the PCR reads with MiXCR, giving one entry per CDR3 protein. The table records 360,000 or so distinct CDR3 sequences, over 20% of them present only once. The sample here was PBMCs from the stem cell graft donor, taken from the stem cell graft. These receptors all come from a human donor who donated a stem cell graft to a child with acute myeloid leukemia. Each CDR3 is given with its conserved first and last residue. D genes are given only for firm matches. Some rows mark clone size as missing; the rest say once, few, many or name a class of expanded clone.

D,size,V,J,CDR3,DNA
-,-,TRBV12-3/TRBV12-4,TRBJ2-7,CASSLGGLARGEQYF,TGTGCCAGCAGTTTAGGGGGGCTAGCCAGAGGGGAGCAGTACTTC
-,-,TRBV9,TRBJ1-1,CASSGARGEAFF,TGTGCCAGCAGCGGAGCGCGGGGTGAAGCTTTCTTT
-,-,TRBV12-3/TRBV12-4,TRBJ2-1,CASSGGERWDLNNEQFF,TGTGCCAGCAGTGGGGGAGAGAGATGGGACTTAAACAATGAGCAGTTCTTC
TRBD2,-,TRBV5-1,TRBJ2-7,CASTLGKTSGRAYEQYF,TGCGCCAGCACCTTGGGAAAGACTAGCGGGAGGGCTTACGAGCAGTACTTC
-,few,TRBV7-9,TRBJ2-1,CASSLSPTNEQFF,TGTGCCAGCAGCTTATCACCCACCAATGAGCAGTTCTTC
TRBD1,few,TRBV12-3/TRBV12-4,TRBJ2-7,CASSPTTGGPGPYEQYF,TGTGCCAGCAGTCCTACGACAGGGGGTCCGGGCCCTTACGAGCAGTACTTC
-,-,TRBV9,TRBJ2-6,CASQGANVLTF,TGTGCCAGCCAAGGGGCCAACGTCCTGACTTTC
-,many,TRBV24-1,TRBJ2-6,CATSDLSSGANVLTF,TGTGCCACCAGTGATTTGAGCTCTGGGGCCAACGTCCTGACTTTC
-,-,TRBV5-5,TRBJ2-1,CASSHMVDEQFF,TGTGCCAGCAGCCACATGGTGGATGAGCAGTTCTTC
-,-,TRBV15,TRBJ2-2,CATSRPTGELFF,TGTGCCACCAGCAGACCCACCGGGGAGCTGTTTTTT
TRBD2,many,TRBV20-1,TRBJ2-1,CSAKMTSVFF,TGCAGTGCTAAAATGACTAGCGTGTTCTTC
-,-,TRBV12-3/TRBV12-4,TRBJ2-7,CASSFRGDEQYF,TGTGCCAGCAGTTTCAGGGGGGACGAGCAGTACTTC
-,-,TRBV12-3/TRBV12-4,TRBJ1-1,CASSWVATEAFF,TGTGCCAGCAGTTGGGTTGCCACTGAAGCTTTCTTT
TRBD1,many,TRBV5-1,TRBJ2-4,CASSQGGDLLAKNIQYF,TGCGCCAGCAGCCAAGGGGGCGATCTCCTAGCCAAAAACATTCAGTACTTC
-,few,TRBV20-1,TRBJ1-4,CSALQDATNEKLFF,TGCAGTGCTCTCCAGGATGCAACTAATGAAAAACTGTTTTTT
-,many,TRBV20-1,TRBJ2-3,CSARFGTDTQYF,TGCAGTGCTAGGTTTGGAACAGATACGCAGTATTTT
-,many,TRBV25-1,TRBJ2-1,CASSVASASEQFF,TGTGCCAGCAGTGTGGCCAGCGCTAGTGAGCAGTTCTTC
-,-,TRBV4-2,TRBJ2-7,CASSQDASVGSYEQYF,TGTGCCAGCAGCCAAGACGCTAGCGTTGGCTCCTACGAGCAGTACTTC
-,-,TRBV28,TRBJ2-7,CASSSVGLAYEQYF,TGTGCCAGCAGTTCCGTGGGGCTTGCCTACGAGCAGTACTTC
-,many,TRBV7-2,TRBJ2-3,CASSLALVAADTQYF,TGTGCCAGCAGCTTAGCGCTGGTAGCCGCAGATACGCAGTATTTT
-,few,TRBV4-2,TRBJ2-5,CASSQGGRLQETQYF,TGTGCCAGCAGCCAAGGGGGACGGTTACAAGAGACCCAGTACTTC
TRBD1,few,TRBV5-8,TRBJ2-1,CASSYGQGGNHEQFF,TGTGCCAGCAGCTACGGACAGGGGGGGAACCATGAGCAGTTCTTC
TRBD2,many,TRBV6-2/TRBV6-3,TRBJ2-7,CASSRRGTSSYEQYF,TGTGCCAGCAGCCGCCGCGGGACTAGCAGCTACGAGCAGTACTTC
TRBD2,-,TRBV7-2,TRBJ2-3,CASSLVRAGGPSDTQYF,TGTGCCAGCAGCTTAGTCCGAGCGGGAGGGCCCTCAGATACGCAGTATTTT
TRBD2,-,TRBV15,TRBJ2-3,CATSRWAGGQTDTQYF,TGTGCCACCAGCAGGTGGGCGGGAGGGCAAACAGATACGCAGTATTTT
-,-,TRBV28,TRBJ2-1,CASSITGFEQFF,TGTGCCAGCAGCATTACAGGGTTTGAGCAGTTCTTC
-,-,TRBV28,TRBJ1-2,CASRETALGYGYTF,TGTGCCAGCAGGGAAACAGCGCTCGGCTATGGCTACACCTTC
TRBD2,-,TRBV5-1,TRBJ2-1,CASSNGMLAGISATYNEQFF,TGCGCCAGCAGCAATGGGATGCTAGCGGGGATTTCAGCGACCTACAATGAGCAGTTCTTC
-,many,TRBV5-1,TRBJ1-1,CASSLEGESEAFF,TGCGCCAGCAGCTTGGAAGGGGAATCGGAAGCTTTCTTT
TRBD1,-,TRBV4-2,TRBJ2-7,CASSQDWAGGEQYF,TGTGCCAGCAGCCAAGATTGGGCAGGGGGCGAGCAGTACTTC
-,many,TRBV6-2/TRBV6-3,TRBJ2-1,CASSYESGASSYNEQFF,TGTGCCAGCAGTTACGAGAGTGGGGCTAGCTCCTACAATGAGCAGTTCTTC
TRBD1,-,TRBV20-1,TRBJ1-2,CSARVLWTGGYTF,TGCAGTGCTAGAGTTCTCTGGACAGGTGGCTACACCTTC
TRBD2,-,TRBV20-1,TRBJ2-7,CSASRTSGNEQYF,TGCAGTGCTAGCCGGACTAGCGGGAACGAGCAGTACTTC
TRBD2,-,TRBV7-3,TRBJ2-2,CASSFGTSGVTGELFF,TGTGCCAGCAGCTTCGGGACTAGCGGAGTGACCGGGGAGCTGTTTTTT
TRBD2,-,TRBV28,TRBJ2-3,CASSLVLIGLAGDLDTQYF,TGTGCCAGCAGTTTAGTATTAATCGGACTAGCGGGAGATCTAGATACGCAGTATTTT
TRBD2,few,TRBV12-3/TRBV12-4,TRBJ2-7,CASSEVGGLATYEQYF,TGTGCCAGCAGTGAAGTTGGGGGACTAGCGACCTACGAGCAGTACTTC
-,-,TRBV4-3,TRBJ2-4,CASSQGNYQATKNIQYF,TGCGCCAGCAGCCAGGGGAACTACCAGGCCACCAAAAACATTCAGTACTTC
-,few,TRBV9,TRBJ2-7,CASSVGAVIYEQYF,TGTGCCAGCAGCGTAGGGGCAGTTATCTACGAGCAGTACTTC
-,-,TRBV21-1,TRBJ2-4,CASSKECEIAKNIQYF,TGTGCCAGCAGCAAGGAGTGCGAGATAGCCAAAAACATTCAGTACTTC
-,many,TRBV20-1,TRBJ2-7,CSASGTGYEQYF,TGCAGTGCTAGCGGGACCGGCTACGAGCAGTACTTC
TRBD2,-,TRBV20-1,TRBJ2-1,CSARDRGTSGGNEQFF,TGCAGTGCTAGAGATCGCGGGACTAGCGGCGGGAATGAGCAGTTCTTC
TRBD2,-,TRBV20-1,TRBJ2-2,CSARSSGRVGEELFF,TGCAGTGCTAGATCGAGCGGGAGGGTGGGAGAGGAGCTGTTTTTT
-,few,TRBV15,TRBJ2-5,CATSRRGETQYF,TGTGCCACCAGCAGAAGGGGAGAGACCCAGTACTTC
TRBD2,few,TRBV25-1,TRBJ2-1,CASSRALAGGNEQFF,TGTGCCAGCAGCCGCGCACTAGCGGGAGGCAATGAGCAGTTCTTC
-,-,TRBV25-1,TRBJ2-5,CASSESIRTDSQETQYF,TGTGCCAGCAGTGAATCTATCCGGACCGATTCCCAAGAGACCCAGTACTTC
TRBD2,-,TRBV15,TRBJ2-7,CATSKGTSGGPYEQYF,TGTGCCACCAGCAAAGGGACTAGCGGGGGACCCTACGAGCAGTACTTC